This TCR beta chain appears in the sequencing data of a study of regulatory T cells in long-lasting Graves disease. iRepertoire HTBI primers and Arm-PCR of CDR3 regions built TCR beta libraries. In the source study's methods: From all samples, identification returned some 15 TRBJ and roughly 65 TRBV segments. Using its own MiXCR run on the multiplex PCR reads, TCRdb lists one record per CDR3 protein. None of the V and J calls come from the authors' own analysis; TCRdb made them. This sample has around 250,000 distinct CDR3 sequences, with roughly a fifth found just once. Sample time point: newly diagnosed GD, antithyroid drugs for less than 3 months. Making the TCR library involved RNA that had been extracted from PBMCs. This clonotype has more than one count but fewer than ten. CDR3 size: 14 residues. V lost 6 bases to trimming and J lost 6 bases, with 15 bases between them. The V gene's germline CDR1 is MDHEN and CDR2 SYDVKM.

The TCR sequence derives from a female donor with Graves disease. The specimen was peripheral blood mononuclear cells (PBMCs), collected at new diagnosis, from a patient treated with antithyroid drugs. The chain uses TRBV28 and TRBJ1-5; D might be TRBD1 (5 bases). Written as DNA, the CDR3 is TGTGCCAGCAGGGAAAGCAGGGTAGCTCAGCCCCAGCATTTT. Translating gives CASRESRVAQPQHF.